One T cell receptor beta chain is described in this entry. As yet, its antigen is unknown. Amplified TCR beta CDR3 regions derived from RNA transcripts. The HTBI set primed first-round TCR CDR3 RT-PCR. Via MiXCR, TCRdb re-called the multiplex PCR reads, giving one row per CDR3 protein. The profile covers 300,000 to 450,000 distinct CDR3 sequences, with 15% appearing a single time and roughly 33% taken by the ten largest. The CDR3 sequence is 15 residues long. Germline-derived CDR1 and CDR2 are SNHLY and FYNNEI. V trimming: 5 bases; J trimming: 3 bases; junction bases outside the gene matches: 7. The sample originates from a study of T cells in Graves' hyperthyroidism and ophthalmopathy. Study in general: Staff took peripheral blood when the initial diagnosis was made, before any treatment began. Study-wide results and limits: Stable hyperthyroidism was separated from ophthalmopathy by a model based on 13 V-J features.

When ophthalmopathy did not progress within 18 months, Graves' hyperthyroidism was considered stable. Patients were excluded because of uncontrolled infection, other autoimmune disease, pregnancy or lactation. Material for sequencing was blood. The chain is built from TRBV2 and TRBJ2-5; 9 bases agree with TRBD2. The receptor comes from a woman in her 30s with Graves' hyperthyroidism. The CDR3 DNA follows: TGTGCCAGCAGTATCGTAGCGGGAGTAAAAGAGACCCAGTACTTC. Its protein product is CASSIVAGVKETQYF.